This passage covers 8 T cell receptor beta chains from one sample sequenced in a study of shared clonotypes between healthy human individuals. The table came from immunoSEQ multiplex PCR; TCRdb's copy has only in-frame clones and leaves some out. This table has 2 million to 2.5 million clones, roughly 90% appearing once. The sequencing sample was made of naive CD4+ T cells from PBMCs. The subset is: CD45RA+ positively selected. These TCRs come from a man in his late teens or twenties in good health. Some clones in this sample may be carry-over from other donors' samples.

This clone has a single count. This rearrangement joins TRBV7-9 to TRBJ1-2, with a tentative D call TRBD1 (5 bases). Germline CDR1 and CDR2: SEHNR and FQNEAQ (reference sequence). V lost 2 bases, J lost 5 bases, and 12 bases lay in between. This CDR3 is built from 14 residues. CDR3 sequence (DNA): TGTGCCAGCAGCTTACTCCGGGACGTTTATGGCTACACCTTC. Its protein is CASSLLRDVYGYTF.

The chain joins TRBV19 to TRBJ2-6; D might be TRBD1 (6 bases). Trimming removed 7 bases at V and 2 bases at J, with 12 bases between. The CDR3 is made up of 15 amino acids. CDR1 is LNHDA, CDR2 SQIVND, per germline (reference sequence). CDR3 amino acids: CASTSYRAGANVLTF. The DNA for the CDR3 is TGTGCCAGTACTTCCTACAGGGCTGGGGCCAACGTCCTGACTTTC.

V gene TRBV5-5 combines with J gene TRBJ2-7, with 10 bases that match TRBD2. The junction had 9 bases not matched to a gene; V was cut back by 4 bases and J by 2 bases. This CDR3 comprises 16 residues. Per the germline V gene, CDR1 is SGHKS and CDR2 is YYEKEE (reference sequence). CDR3: CASSPRGSGGTYEQYF. As DNA, the CDR3 is TGTGCCAGCAGCCCCCGCGGTAGCGGGGGGACCTACGAGCAGTACTTC. Full variable domain (outside the CDR3, taken from reference TRBV5-5 and TRBJ2-7): DAGVTQSPTHLIKTRGQQVTLRCSPISGHKSVSWYQQVLGQGPQFIFQYYEKEERGRGNFPDRFSARQFPNYSSELNVNALLLGDSALYLCASSPRGSGGTYEQYFGPGTRLTVT.

The rearrangement uses TRBV23-1 and TRBJ2-4; D uncertain. TRBV23-1 is sorted into the ORF group, with uncertain function. Trimming took 1 base from V and 7 from J, leaving 17 bases between them. This CDR3 has 16 residues. The CDR3 loop reads CASSQCIGWKSNIQYF. The CDR3 coding sequence is TGCGCCAGCAGTCAATGTATAGGGTGGAAATCGAACATTCAGTACTTC.

The gene calls are TRBV27 and TRBJ1-5, with D hard to call. Trimming removed 7 bases at V and 6 bases at J, with 16 bases between. Germline V CDR1 and CDR2: MNHEY, SMNVEV (reference sequence). The CDR3 runs to 14 residues. CDR3 in amino acids: CASKLIGSGQPQHF. Here the CDR3 DNA reads TGTGCCAGCAAATTGATAGGCTCAGGTCAGCCCCAGCATTTT.

The CDR3 region is CASSIKETQYF. The CDR3 nucleotides read TGTGCCAGTAGTATAAAAGAGACCCAGTACTTC. The chain combines TRBV19 with TRBJ2-5, with D hard to call. CDR1 LNHDA and CDR2 SQIVND come from the germline V gene (reference sequence). The CDR3 spans 11 residues. Trimming took 2 bases from V and 3 from J, leaving 1 base between them.

To note about this clone: This sample also contains other DNA sequences that code for the same CDR3. The chain combines TRBV9 with TRBJ2-7; 8 bases line up with TRBD1. This CDR3 region has 14 residues. V gave up 3 bases and J gave up 2 bases; unmatched junction bases: 4. CDR1 is SGDLS, CDR2 YYNGEE, per germline. The CDR3 DNA follows: TGTGCCAGCAGCGCCGGACAGGGAACCTACGAGCAGTACTTC. This codes for CASSAGQGTYEQYF.

As concerns this clone: This sample includes further DNA sequences coding for the same CDR3. The J gene is TRBJ2-5, the V gene TRBV7-2; 7 positions agree with TRBD2. Germline V lookup: CDR1 SGHTA, CDR2 FQGNSA. V lost 3 bases, J lost 5 bases, and 6 bases stayed unmatched. The CDR3 runs 14 residues. This CDR3 reads CASSFNGGGETQYF. The CDR3 DNA reads TGTGCCAGCAGCTTCAATGGCGGGGGTGAGACCCAGTACTTC. The whole variable domain, filled in from reference TRBV7-2 and TRBJ2-5, reads GAGVSQSPSNKVTEKGKDVELRCDPISGHTALYWYRQSLGQGLEFLIYFQGNSAPDKSGLPSDRFSAERTGGSVSTLTIQRTQQEDSAVYLCASSFNGGGETQYFGPGTRLLVL.